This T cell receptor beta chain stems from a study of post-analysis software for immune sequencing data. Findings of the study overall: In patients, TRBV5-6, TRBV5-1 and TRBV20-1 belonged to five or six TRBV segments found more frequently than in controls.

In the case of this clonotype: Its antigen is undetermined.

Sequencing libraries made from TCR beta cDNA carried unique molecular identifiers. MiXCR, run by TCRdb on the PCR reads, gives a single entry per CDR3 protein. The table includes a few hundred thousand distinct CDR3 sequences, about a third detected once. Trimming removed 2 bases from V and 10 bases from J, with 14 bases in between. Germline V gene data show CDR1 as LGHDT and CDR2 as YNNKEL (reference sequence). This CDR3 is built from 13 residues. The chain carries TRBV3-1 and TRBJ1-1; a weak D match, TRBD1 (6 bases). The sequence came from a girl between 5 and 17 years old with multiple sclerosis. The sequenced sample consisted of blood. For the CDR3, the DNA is TGTGCCAGCAGCCAATTCACAGGGCGGGGAGCTTTCTTT. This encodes CASSQFTGRGAFF.